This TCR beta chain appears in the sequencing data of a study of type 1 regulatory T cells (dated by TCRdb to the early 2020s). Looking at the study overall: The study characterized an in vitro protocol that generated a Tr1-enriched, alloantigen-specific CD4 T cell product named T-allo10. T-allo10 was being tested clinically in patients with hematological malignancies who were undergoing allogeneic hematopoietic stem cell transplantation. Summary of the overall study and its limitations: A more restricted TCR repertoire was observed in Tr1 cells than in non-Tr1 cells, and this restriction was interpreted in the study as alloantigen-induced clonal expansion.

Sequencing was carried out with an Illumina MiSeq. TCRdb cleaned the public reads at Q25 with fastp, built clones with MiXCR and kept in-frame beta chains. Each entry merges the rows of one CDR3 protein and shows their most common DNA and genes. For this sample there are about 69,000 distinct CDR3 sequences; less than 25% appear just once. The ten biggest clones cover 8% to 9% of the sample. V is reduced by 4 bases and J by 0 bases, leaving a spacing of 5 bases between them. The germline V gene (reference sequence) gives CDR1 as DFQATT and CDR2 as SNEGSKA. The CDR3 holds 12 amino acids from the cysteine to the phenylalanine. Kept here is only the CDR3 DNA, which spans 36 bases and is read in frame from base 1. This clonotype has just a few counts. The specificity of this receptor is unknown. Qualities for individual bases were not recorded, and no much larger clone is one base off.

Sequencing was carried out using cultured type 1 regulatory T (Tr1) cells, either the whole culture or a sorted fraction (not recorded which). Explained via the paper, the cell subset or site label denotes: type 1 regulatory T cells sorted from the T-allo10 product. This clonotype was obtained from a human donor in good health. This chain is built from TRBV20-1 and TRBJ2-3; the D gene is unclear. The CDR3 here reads CSATRSTDTQYF. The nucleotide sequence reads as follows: TGCAGTGCTACTAGGAGCACAGATACGCAGTATTTT.